The clone carrying this T cell receptor beta chain showed up many times. Its antigen is not known. The V and J ends lost 5 bases and 2 bases, in that order; junction bases with no gene match: 6. CDR1 and CDR2 from the germline V gene are SQVTM and ANQGSEA. The CDR3 is made up of 15 amino acids. Between roughly 20,000 and 1,100,000 sorted cells, with 10%, 30% or 50% RNA, yielded naive CD8 libraries. Sorting defined naive CD8 T cells as CD8+CD4-CCR7+CD45RA+. The entry originates in a study of molecular identifiers for immune sequencing clone quantification. Overall study results and limits: Clones of above 20 RNA copies carried over 98% of effector molecules; in naive cells they carried under 1%.

MiXCR, applied by TCRdb to the PCR reads, yields one record per CDR3 protein. Of over 70,000 distinct CDR3 sequences listed, around 25% are singletons. J is TRBJ1-2 and V is TRBV29-1; 12 nucleotides align to TRBD1. Sequenced: naive CD8+ T cells from blood, with Jurkat cell RNA spiked in. The subset: FACS-sorted CD8+CD4-CCR7+CD45RA+ naive T cells. The sequence was obtained from a human donor in good health. Some libraries in this study had Jurkat cell RNA spiked in. For the CDR3, the DNA is TGCAGCGTTAACGGGGGACAGGGGGCGAACTATGGCTACACCTTC. Amino acid sequence: CSVNGGQGANYGYTF.